This entry lists 31 T cell receptor beta chains sequenced from one sample in a study of T cell responses to AZD1222 COVID-19 vaccine. Produced via immunoSEQ multiplex PCR; TCRdb's table is partial and in-frame only. The profile covers 84,000 or so clones, with roughly 85% appearing a single time and roughly 1.6% taken by the ten largest. The sample in question was peripheral blood, obtained on day 0 of AZD1222 vaccination. These TCRs come from an adult in good health.

This clone was detected a few times. The rearrangement links TRBV5-5 to TRBJ2-5, with TRBD2 matching 8 bases. The V segment lost 2 bases and the J segment 1 base; nucleotides outside the gene matches: 4. There are 15 residues in the CDR3. Germline V CDR1 and CDR2: SGHKS, YYEKEE (reference sequence). The CDR3: CASSLLAGLQETQYF. CDR3 nucleotide sequence: TGTGCCAGCAGCTTATTAGCGGGGCTCCAAGAGACCCAGTACTTC.

The chain links TRBV24-1 to TRBJ2-7, with TRBD2 identical over 10 bases. After removal of 4 bases from V and 4 bases from J, the junction contained 9 bases not matched to a gene. The germline V gene has CDR1 KGHDR and CDR2 SFDVKD. CDR3 length: 16 amino acids. The CDR3 DNA reads as TGTGCCACCAGTGACCTAAAGCGGGAGGGCAGGTACGAGCAGTACTTC. Encoded protein: CATSDLKREGRYEQYF.

V and J are TRBV6-5 and TRBJ2-3, with TRBD1 matching 7 bases. With 4 bases clipped from V and 2 bases from J, the junction kept 9 bases outside the gene matches. The CDR3 has 16 amino acids. Germline V CDR1 and CDR2: MNHEY, SVGAGI. The CDR3 DNA reads TGTGCCAGCAGTTCGTCACAGGGGATACTCACAGATACGCAGTATTTT. Translated: CASSSSQGILTDTQYF.

This clone was seen more than once but under ten times. The CDR3 protein is CASSSQGHGQPQHF. The CDR3 coding sequence is TGTGCCAGCAGTTCCCAGGGGCACGGTCAGCCCCAGCATTTT. The chain is built from TRBV27 and TRBJ1-5; tentative D call: TRBD1 (6 bases). This CDR3 spans 14 amino acids. The V and J ends lost 4 bases and 6 bases respectively, with 13 bases between them. Germline V CDR1 and CDR2: MNHEY, SMNVEV (reference sequence).

This sequence joins TRBV4-2 and TRBJ2-1; TRBD2 matches 9 bases. Per germline, CDR1 LGHNA and CDR2 YNFKEQ. The CDR3 sequence is 17 residues long. Losses at the gene ends were 1 base for V and 5 bases for J; bases not matched to a gene: 9. The CDR3 reads CASSQVRGGTSHNEQFF. For the CDR3, the DNA is TGTGCCAGCAGCCAAGTTCGCGGCGGGACTAGCCACAATGAGCAGTTCTTC.

The chain couples TRBV5-1 to TRBJ1-6; no reliable D call. V lost 4 bases, J lost 4 bases, and 15 bases lay in between. The germline gives CDR1 SGHRS, CDR2 YFSETQ. This CDR3 has 16 amino acids. CDR3 nucleotide sequence: TGCGCCAGCAGCCGTGACACGGACCAGTATAATTCACCCCTCCACTTT. Translated, it gives CASSRDTDQYNSPLHF.

The gene calls are TRBV5-1 and TRBJ2-3, with 15 bases matching TRBD2. The CDR3 has 16 residues. Germline V lookup: CDR1 SGHRS, CDR2 YFSETQ. Germline trimming cut 4 bases from V and 5 bases from J; bases unmatched to any gene: 5. The CDR3 DNA reads as TGCGCCAGCAGCGTGGGACTAGCGGGAGGAAAAGATACGCAGTATTTT. Its translation is CASSVGLAGGKDTQYF.

The chain carries TRBV12-3 or TRBV12-4 and TRBJ1-1; D is uncertain. The CDR3 is made up of 13 amino acids. The V and J ends lost 4 bases and 5 bases respectively, with 11 bases between them. In nucleotides, the CDR3 is TGTGCCAGCAGTTCGCAGGTATGGACTGAAGCTTTCTTT. It is translated as CASSSQVWTEAFF.

The chain recombines TRBV12-3 or TRBV12-4 with TRBJ2-1; the D is unclear. Between the trimmed V and J ends, which lost 2 bases and 3 bases, there was a span of 5 bases. The CDR3 runs 13 residues. The CDR3 protein is CASSLWVYNEQFF. In DNA, the CDR3 is TGTGCCAGCAGTTTATGGGTCTACAATGAGCAGTTCTTC.

The gene calls are TRBV27 and TRBJ2-1, with 8 bases that match TRBD2. Germline assignment: CDR1 MNHEY and CDR2 SMNVEV (reference sequence). The length of the CDR3 is 17 residues. V dropped 6 bases and J dropped 8; count of bases not matched to a gene: 18. CDR3 bases: TGTGCCAGCAGCCGACTCGTAAGCGGGAGAAGAGTTGATGAGCAGTTCTTC. Residues: CASSRLVSGRRVDEQFF.

The J gene is TRBJ1-1, the V gene TRBV5-1; no clear D gene. This CDR3 contains 15 residues. Germline V lookup: CDR1 SGHRS, CDR2 YFSETQ. Trimming cost V 0 bases and J 5 bases, with 14 bases left between them. CDR3 sequence: CASSLEAGGETEAFF. CDR3 DNA: TGCGCCAGCAGCTTGGAGGCAGGTGGGGAAACTGAAGCTTTCTTT. Combining the CDR3 with reference TRBV5-1 and TRBJ1-1 gives the whole variable domain KAGVTQTPRYLIKTRGQQVTLSCSPISGHRSVSWYQQTPGQGLQFLFEYFSETQRNKGNFPGRFSGRQFSNSRSEMNVSTLELGDSALYLCASSLEAGGETEAFFGQGTRLTVV.

The gene calls are TRBV5-8 and TRBJ2-1; D may be TRBD1 or TRBD2 (6 bases each). The CDR3 has 13 amino acids. CDR1 and CDR2 from the germline V gene are SGHTS and YDEGEE. V gave up 0 bases and J gave up 7 bases, with 8 bases separating them. The CDR3 DNA is TGTGCCAGCAGCTTGGAGGGGGGAAATGAGCAGTTCTTC. It encodes CASSLEGGNEQFF.

The chain is built from TRBV11-2 and TRBJ2-5; 9 nucleotides match TRBD1. Per the germline V gene, CDR1 is SGHAT and CDR2 is FQNNGV. With 5 bases clipped from V and 7 bases from J, the junction kept 8 bases outside the gene matches. The CDR3 consists of 14 residues. DNA of the CDR3: TGTGCCAGCAGCCCAAGGACAGGGGCGCCGACCCAGTACTTC. It codes for CASSPRTGAPTQYF. The variable domain in full, with the rest retrieved from reference TRBV11-2 and TRBJ2-5, is EAGVAQSPRYKIIEKRQSVAFWCNPISGHATLYWYQQILGQGPKLLIQFQNNGVVDDSQLPKDRFSAERLKGVDSTLKIQPAKLEDSAVYLCASSPRTGAPTQYFGPGTRLLVL.

The genes are TRBV10-3 and TRBJ1-4; TRBD1 matches at 7 bases. The CDR3 consists of 15 residues. With V trimmed by 0 bases and J by 7 bases, 5 bases remained unmatched. CDR1 is ENHRY and CDR2 is SYGVKD in the germline V gene. CDR3 bases: TGTGCCATCAGTGAGTCACCAGGGGGAAGTGAAAAACTGTTTTTT. Protein sequence: CAISESPGGSEKLFF.

V gene TRBV19 combines with J gene TRBJ2-7; unclear D gene. With 7 bases removed from V and 1 base from J, the gap between germline ends came to 8 bases. Germline values: CDR1 LNHDA, CDR2 SQIVND (reference sequence). The CDR3 covers 12 residues. The CDR3: CASKDGSYEQYF. The CDR3 bases are TGTGCCAGTAAAGACGGTTCCTACGAGCAGTACTTC.

The chain is built from TRBV7-9 and TRBJ1-1; possible D gene TRBD1, 5 bases. In germline, CDR1 is SEHNR, CDR2 FQNEAQ (reference sequence). CDR3 length: 14 residues. Between the trimmed V and J ends, which lost 5 bases and 6 bases, there was a span of 16 bases. The CDR3 protein is CASSPTQGGAEAFF. Written as DNA, the CDR3 is TGTGCCAGCAGCCCCACCCAGGGAGGCGCTGAAGCTTTCTTT.

The CDR3 nucleotides read TGTGCCAGCTCACTCGGGGGACAGTGGAACGAGCAGTACTTC. This translates into CASSLGGQWNEQYF. This chain links TRBV18 with TRBJ2-7; TRBD1 is a possible D gene (7 bases). V lost 4 bases and J lost 5, with 15 bases in between. There are 14 residues in the CDR3. CDR1 is KGHSH, CDR2 LQKENI, per germline. The full variable domain, rest sourced from reference TRBV18 and TRBJ2-7, is NAGVMQNPRHLVRRRGQEARLRCSPMKGHSHVYWYRQLPEEGLKFMVYLQKENIIDESGMPKERFSAEFPKEGPSILRIQQVVRGDSAAYFCASSLGGQWNEQYFGPGTRLTVT.

The chain combines TRBV7-9 with TRBJ1-5; D remains ambiguous. The CDR3 runs 13 residues. V lost 1 base and J 7 bases, leaving 8 bases between the germline ends. Germline V gene lookup returns CDR1 SEHNR and CDR2 FQNEAQ (reference sequence). CDR3 nucleotide sequence: TGTGCCAGCAGCTTAGAAGGGATCCAGCCCCAGCATTTT. Amino acids: CASSLEGIQPQHF.

This clone appeared a single time. The V gene is TRBV7-2, the J gene TRBJ2-5; possibly TRBD1 or TRBD2 for D (5 bases each). The CDR3 loop spans 14 amino acids. Trimming left V 4 bases short and J 5 bases short, with 14 bases between. Germline lookup yields CDR1 SGHTA and CDR2 FQGNSA. In nucleotides, the CDR3 is TGTGCCAGCAGCTCCACGGGACCTGGGGAGACCCAGTACTTC. Its translation: CASSSTGPGETQYF.

The chain combines TRBV12-3 or TRBV12-4 with TRBJ2-1; D gene unclear. The germline V and J ends were trimmed by 7 bases and 12 bases, with 10 bases remaining between them. The CDR3 extends over 10 amino acids. This CDR3 is CASTGHGQFF. As DNA, the CDR3 is TGTGCCAGCACAGGTCATGGGCAGTTCTTC.

The chain combines TRBV20-1 with TRBJ1-1, with TRBD1 as a possible D gene (5 bases). CDR3 length equals 11 residues. Germline V gene sequence: CDR1 DFQATT, CDR2 SNEGSKA (reference sequence). Trimming shortened V by 6 bases and J by 3 bases, and 8 bases separated the two germline ends. The CDR3 DNA reads as TGCAGTGCGGGGGAATACACTGAAGCTTTCTTT. Protein: CSAGEYTEAFF.

V usage is TRBV7-2 and J usage is TRBJ2-1, with TRBD1 matching 9 bases. V gave up 4 bases and J gave up 4 bases; unmatched junction bases: 5. Per germline, CDR1 SGHTA and CDR2 FQGNSA. The CDR3 totals 15 residues. CDR3 region: CASSSGQGLYNEQFF. In DNA form, the CDR3 reads TGTGCCAGCAGCTCCGGACAGGGGCTGTACAATGAGCAGTTCTTC.

The J gene is TRBJ1-3, the V gene TRBV5-4; no definite D call. Per germline, CDR1 SGHNT and CDR2 YYREEE (reference sequence). The germline V and J ends were trimmed by 0 bases and 5 bases, with 6 bases remaining between them. CDR3 length equals 13 residues. Here the CDR3 reads CASSLVERNTIYF. DNA of the CDR3: TGTGCCAGCAGCTTGGTTGAGAGAAACACCATATATTTT.

The chain recombines TRBV10-1 with TRBJ2-7; D gene uncertain. This CDR3 is 13 amino acids long. Trimming removed 6 bases at V and 0 bases at J, with 9 bases between. Germline CDR1 and CDR2: WNHNN and SYGVQD (reference sequence). The CDR3 coding sequence is TGCGCCAGCAGCGCGAAGAGCTCCTACGAGCAGTACTTC. The encoded protein is CASSAKSSYEQYF.

The rearrangement uses TRBV19 and TRBJ2-1; no clear D. Per the germline V gene, CDR1 is LNHDA and CDR2 is SQIVND (reference sequence). The germline V and J ends were trimmed by 4 bases and 4 bases, with 17 bases remaining between them. The CDR3 is made up of 16 amino acids. The chain's CDR3 is CASSTGGTVRYNEQFF. The DNA of the CDR3 is TGTGCCAGTAGTACTGGTGGAACAGTTCGATACAATGAGCAGTTCTTC.

V gene TRBV10-1 combines with J gene TRBJ2-1; D possibly matches TRBD1 or TRBD2 (5 bases each). With 6 bases removed from V and 7 bases from J, the gap between germline ends came to 25 bases. Germline V CDR1 and CDR2: WNHNN, SYGVQD (reference sequence). CDR3 length: 17 amino acids. The CDR3 bases are TGCGCCAGCAGAGCCCCCCGGGACCCCATGCTCCTTAATGAGCAGTTCTTC. It specifies CASRAPRDPMLLNEQFF.

The V gene is TRBV30, the J gene TRBJ2-7; possible D gene TRBD1, 5 bases. CDR3 length: 14 residues. The V gene lost 3 bases and the J gene lost 7 bases, with 19 bases spanning the gap. Germline assignment: CDR1 GTSNPN and CDR2 SVGIG (reference sequence). The CDR3 DNA sequence: TGTGCCTGGAGCGTGATTAGGGGTTCGAGAGAGCAGTACTTC. Protein sequence: CAWSVIRGSREQYF. The whole variable domain, remainder taken from reference TRBV30 and TRBJ2-7, is SQTIHQWPATLVQPVGSPLSLECTVEGTSNPNLYWYRQAAGRGLQLLFYSVGIGQISSEVPQNLSASRPQDRQFILSSKKLLLSDSGFYLCAWSVIRGSREQYFGPGTRLTVT.

In DNA form, the CDR3 reads TGTGCCAGCAGTTTATCGTGGGGGATTAAGCAGTTCTTC. Translated: CASSLSWGIKQFF. The V gene is TRBV27, the J gene TRBJ2-1; D tentatively fits TRBD1 or TRBD2 (5 bases each). CDR1 and CDR2 (germline): MNHEY, SMNVEV (reference sequence). V was shortened by 0 bases and J by 11 bases, with 11 bases between the two germline ends. The CDR3 spans 13 residues.

The rearrangement joins TRBV7-2 to TRBJ2-1; maybe TRBD1 (7 bases). The length of the CDR3 is 16 residues. V lost 1 base, J lost 3 bases, and 13 bases lay in between. CDR1 SGHTA and CDR2 FQGNSA come from the germline V gene. The CDR3 sequence is CASSLVGTAGYNEQFF. Here the CDR3 DNA reads TGTGCCAGCAGCTTAGTCGGGACAGCGGGCTACAATGAGCAGTTCTTC. The full variable domain, its missing parts supplied by reference TRBV7-2 and TRBJ2-1, is GAGVSQSPSNKVTEKGKDVELRCDPISGHTALYWYRQSLGQGLEFLIYFQGNSAPDKSGLPSDRFSAERTGGSVSTLTIQRTQQEDSAVYLCASSLVGTAGYNEQFFGPGTRLTVL.

This clone came up once. This rearrangement joins TRBV12-3 or TRBV12-4 to TRBJ1-1; unclear D gene. The V end was cut by 6 bases, the J end by 3 bases, with 8 bases between. The CDR3 covers 12 residues. The CDR3 DNA reads TGTGCCAGCAGCCCAGGTCACACTGAAGCTTTCTTT. Amino acids: CASSPGHTEAFF.

The gene calls are TRBV3-1 (or the pseudogene TRBV3-2) and TRBJ2-5; 7 positions match TRBD2. Per the germline V gene, CDR1 is LGHDT and CDR2 is YNNKEL (reference sequence). With V trimmed by 1 base and J by 4 bases, 3 bases remained unmatched. This CDR3 comprises 14 residues. DNA for the CDR3: TGTGCCAGCAGCCAAGGGGCGGGAGTAGAGACCCAGTACTTC. Protein sequence: CASSQGAGVETQYF.